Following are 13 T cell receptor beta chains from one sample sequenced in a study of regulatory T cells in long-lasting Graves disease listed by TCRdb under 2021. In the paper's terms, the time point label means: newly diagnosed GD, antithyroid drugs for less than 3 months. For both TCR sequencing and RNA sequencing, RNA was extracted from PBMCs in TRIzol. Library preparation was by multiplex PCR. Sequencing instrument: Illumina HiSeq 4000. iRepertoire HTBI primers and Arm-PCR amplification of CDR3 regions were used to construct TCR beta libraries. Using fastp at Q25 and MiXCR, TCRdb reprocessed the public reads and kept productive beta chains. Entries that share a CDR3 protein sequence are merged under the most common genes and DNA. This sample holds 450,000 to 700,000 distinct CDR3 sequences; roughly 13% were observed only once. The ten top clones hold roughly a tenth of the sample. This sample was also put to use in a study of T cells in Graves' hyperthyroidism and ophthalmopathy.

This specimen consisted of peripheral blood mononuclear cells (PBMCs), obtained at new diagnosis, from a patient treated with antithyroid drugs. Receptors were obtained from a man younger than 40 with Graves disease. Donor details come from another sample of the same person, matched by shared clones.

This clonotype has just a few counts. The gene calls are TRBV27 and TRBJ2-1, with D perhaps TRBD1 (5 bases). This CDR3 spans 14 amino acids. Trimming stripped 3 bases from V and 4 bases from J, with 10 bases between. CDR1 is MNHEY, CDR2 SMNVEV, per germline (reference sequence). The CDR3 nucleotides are TGTGCCAGCAGTTTGGGGCTGCTGTACAATGAGCAGTTCTTC. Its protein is CASSLGLLYNEQFF.

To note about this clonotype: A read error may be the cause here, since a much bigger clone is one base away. CDR3 nucleotides: TGCAGCGTTCCCCCCAGGCTAGCGGGAGGATACAATGAGCAGTACTTC. This translates into CSVPPRLAGGYNEQYF. The rearrangement links TRBV29-1 to TRBJ2-7; 11 positions agree with TRBD2. Germline V CDR1 and CDR2: SQVTM, ANQGSEA. The CDR3 has 16 residues. After removal of 5 bases from V and 7 bases from J, the junction contained 16 bases not matched to a gene.

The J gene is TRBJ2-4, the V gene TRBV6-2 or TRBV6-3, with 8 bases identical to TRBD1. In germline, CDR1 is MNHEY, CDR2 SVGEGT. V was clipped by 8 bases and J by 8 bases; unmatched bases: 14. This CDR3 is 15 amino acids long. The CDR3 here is CASGSTGAGADIQYF. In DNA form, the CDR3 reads TGTGCCAGCGGTTCGACAGGGGCCGGAGCTGACATTCAGTACTTC.

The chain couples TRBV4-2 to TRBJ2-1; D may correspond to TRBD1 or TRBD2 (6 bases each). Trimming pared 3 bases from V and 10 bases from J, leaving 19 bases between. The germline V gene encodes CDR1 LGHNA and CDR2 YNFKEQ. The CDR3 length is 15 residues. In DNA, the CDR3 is TGTGCCAGCAGCCATCCCACGGACGGGGGCCGGGAGCAGTTCTTC. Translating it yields CASSHPTDGGREQFF.

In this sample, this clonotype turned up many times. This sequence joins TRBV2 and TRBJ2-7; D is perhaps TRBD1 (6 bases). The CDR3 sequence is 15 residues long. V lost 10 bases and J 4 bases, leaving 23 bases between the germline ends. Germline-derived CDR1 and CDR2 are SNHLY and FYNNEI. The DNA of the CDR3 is TGTGCCATATCCACCGGGACAACCCTTTCTTACGAGCAGTACTTC. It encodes CAISTGTTLSYEQYF.

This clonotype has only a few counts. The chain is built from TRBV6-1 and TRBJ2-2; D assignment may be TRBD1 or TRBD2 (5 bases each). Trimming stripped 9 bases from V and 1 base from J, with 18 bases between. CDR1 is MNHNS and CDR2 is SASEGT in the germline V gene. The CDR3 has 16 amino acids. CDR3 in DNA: TGTGCCAGTTTGGATCCGAGGGGCTGGAACACCGGGGAGCTGTTTTTT. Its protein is CASLDPRGWNTGELFF.

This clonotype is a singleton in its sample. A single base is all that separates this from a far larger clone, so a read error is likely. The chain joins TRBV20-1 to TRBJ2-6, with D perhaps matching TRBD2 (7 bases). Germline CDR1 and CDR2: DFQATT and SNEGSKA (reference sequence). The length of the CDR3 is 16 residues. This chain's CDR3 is CSVERGGYSGANVLTF. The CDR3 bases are TGCAGCGTTGAAAGGGGGGGTTACTCTGGGGCCAACGTCCTGACTTTC.

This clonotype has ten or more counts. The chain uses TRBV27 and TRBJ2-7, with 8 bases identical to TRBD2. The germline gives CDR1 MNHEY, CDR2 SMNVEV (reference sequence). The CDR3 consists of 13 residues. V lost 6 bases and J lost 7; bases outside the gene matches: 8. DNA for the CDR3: TGTGCCAGCAGGGGGACTAGTACGGTAGAGCAGTACTTC. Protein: CASRGTSTVEQYF.

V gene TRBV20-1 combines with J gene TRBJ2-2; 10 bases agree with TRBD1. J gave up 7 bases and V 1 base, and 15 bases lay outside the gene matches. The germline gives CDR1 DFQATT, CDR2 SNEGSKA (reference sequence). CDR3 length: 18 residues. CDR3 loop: CSARVRPGQGFRIGELFF. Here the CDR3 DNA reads TGCAGTGCTAGAGTCAGACCGGGACAGGGGTTTCGTATCGGGGAGCTGTTTTTT.

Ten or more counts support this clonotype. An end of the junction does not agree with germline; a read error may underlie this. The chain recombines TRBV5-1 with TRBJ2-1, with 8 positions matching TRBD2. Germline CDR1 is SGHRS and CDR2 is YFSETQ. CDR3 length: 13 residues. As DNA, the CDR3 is TGCGCCAGCAGCTCGGACACTAGCGGAGGAAAGGCCTTC. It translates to CASSSDTSGGKAF.

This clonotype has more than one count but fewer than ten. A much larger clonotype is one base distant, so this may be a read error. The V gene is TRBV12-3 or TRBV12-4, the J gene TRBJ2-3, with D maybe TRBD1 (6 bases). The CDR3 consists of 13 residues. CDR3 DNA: TGTGCCAGCAGTCCGGACAGAACAGATACGCGGTATTTT. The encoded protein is CASSPDRTDTRYF.

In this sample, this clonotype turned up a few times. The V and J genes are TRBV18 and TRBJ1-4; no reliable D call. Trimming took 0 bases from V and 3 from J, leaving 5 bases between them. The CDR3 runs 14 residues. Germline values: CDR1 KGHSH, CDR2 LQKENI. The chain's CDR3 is CASSPPQANEKLFF. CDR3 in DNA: TGTGCCAGCTCACCACCCCAGGCTAATGAAAAACTGTTTTTT.

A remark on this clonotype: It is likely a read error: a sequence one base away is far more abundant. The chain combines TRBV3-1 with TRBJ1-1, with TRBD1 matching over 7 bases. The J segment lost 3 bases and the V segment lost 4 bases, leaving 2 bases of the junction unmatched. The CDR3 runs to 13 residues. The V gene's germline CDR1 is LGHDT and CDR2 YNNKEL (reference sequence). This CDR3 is CASSRGQYTEAFF. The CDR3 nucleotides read TGTGCCAGCAGCCGGGGACAGTACACTGAAGCTTTCTTT.